This TCR beta chain was recorded in a study of blood T cell repertoires in COVID-19. Study-level information: Italy, Spain and the United States were the sources of the convalescent and acute COVID-19 samples.

Per the original data handling: Estimation of nucleated cell counts was performed using reference gene primer amplification. The assay was immunoSEQ multiplex PCR, and TCRdb's table has in-frame clones only and misses some. V and J calls and clone size are those listed in that table; D and trimming were worked out from the DNA. The sample lists some 150,000 clones; around 76% were seen once. This clone occurred a few times. Material: peripheral blood. The clonotype was recovered from a man between 60 and 75 years old with acute or convalescent COVID-19.

This CDR3 reads CASSQDPGTSGSTEAFF. The DNA of the CDR3 is TGTGCCAGCAGCCAAGATCCGGGGACCTCCGGGAGTACTGAAGCTTTCTTT. The J gene is TRBJ1-1, the V gene TRBV4-2; D may be TRBD1 (5 bases). The germline gives CDR1 LGHNA, CDR2 YNFKEQ. The V end was cut by 0 bases, the J end by 5 bases, with 19 bases between. The CDR3 is 17 amino acids.